This TCR beta chain was retrieved from a study of early T cells in non-severe SARS-CoV-2 infection. The wider study: Chains were not paired, and sequencing was done on bulk RNA from unsorted whole blood. Study results and limitations: In VDJdb matching, anti-spike CD8 responses were favored while private and CD4 specificities went missing.

The V gene end was trimmed by 9 bases and the J gene end by 4 bases; junction bases not matched to a gene: 1. Looked up from germline, CDR1 is KGHDR and CDR2 is SFDVKD. The length of the CDR3 is 12 residues. About this clonotype: Antigen specificity is unknown.

Individual cDNA molecules were tagged with unique molecular identifiers. From the 5' RACE reads, TCRdb called clonotypes with MiXCR, one entry per CDR3 protein. The repertoire holds 66,000 or so distinct CDR3 sequences, with approximately 13% as singletons. The chain is built from TRBV24-1 and TRBJ2-2, with 7 bases lining up with TRBD2. Source material: whole blood. This clonotype originated in an adult who was a healthcare worker with PCR-confirmed SARS-CoV-2 infection or an uninfected control (not recorded which). CDR3 sequence reads: CATGGGTGELFF. CDR3 coding DNA: TGTGCCACCGGGGGGGGCACCGGGGAGCTGTTTTTT.